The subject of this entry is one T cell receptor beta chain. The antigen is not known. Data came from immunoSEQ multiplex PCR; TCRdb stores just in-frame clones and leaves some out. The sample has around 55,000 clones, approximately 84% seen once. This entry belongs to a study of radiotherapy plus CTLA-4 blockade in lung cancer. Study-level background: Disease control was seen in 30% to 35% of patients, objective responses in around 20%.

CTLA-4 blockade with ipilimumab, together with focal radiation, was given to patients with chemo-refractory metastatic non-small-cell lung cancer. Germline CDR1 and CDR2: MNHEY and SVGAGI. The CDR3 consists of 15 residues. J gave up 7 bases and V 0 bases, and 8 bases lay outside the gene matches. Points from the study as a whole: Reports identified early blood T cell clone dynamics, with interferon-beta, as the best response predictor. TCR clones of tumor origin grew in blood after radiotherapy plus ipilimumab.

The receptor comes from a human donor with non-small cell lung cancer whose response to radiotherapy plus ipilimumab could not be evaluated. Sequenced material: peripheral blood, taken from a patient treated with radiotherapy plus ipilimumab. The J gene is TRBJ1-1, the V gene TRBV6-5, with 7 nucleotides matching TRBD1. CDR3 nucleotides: TGTGCCAGCAGTTACTCCAACAGGGGTTGGAGTGAAGCTTTCTTT. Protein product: CASSYSNRGWSEAFF.